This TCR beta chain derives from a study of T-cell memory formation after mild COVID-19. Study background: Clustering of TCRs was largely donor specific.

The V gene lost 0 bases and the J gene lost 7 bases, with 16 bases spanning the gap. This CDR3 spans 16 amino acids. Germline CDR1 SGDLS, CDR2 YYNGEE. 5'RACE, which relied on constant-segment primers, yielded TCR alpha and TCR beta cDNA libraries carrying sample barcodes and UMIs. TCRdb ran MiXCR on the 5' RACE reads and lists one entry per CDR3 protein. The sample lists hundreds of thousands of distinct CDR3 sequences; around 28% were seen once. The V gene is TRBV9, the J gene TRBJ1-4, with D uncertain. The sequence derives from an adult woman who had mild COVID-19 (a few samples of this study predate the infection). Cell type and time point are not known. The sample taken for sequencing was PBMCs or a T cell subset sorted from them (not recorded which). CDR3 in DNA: TGTGCCAGCAGCGTAGAGCTAGGAGGGAGCGGTGAAAAACTGTTTTTT. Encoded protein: CASSVELGGSGEKLFF.